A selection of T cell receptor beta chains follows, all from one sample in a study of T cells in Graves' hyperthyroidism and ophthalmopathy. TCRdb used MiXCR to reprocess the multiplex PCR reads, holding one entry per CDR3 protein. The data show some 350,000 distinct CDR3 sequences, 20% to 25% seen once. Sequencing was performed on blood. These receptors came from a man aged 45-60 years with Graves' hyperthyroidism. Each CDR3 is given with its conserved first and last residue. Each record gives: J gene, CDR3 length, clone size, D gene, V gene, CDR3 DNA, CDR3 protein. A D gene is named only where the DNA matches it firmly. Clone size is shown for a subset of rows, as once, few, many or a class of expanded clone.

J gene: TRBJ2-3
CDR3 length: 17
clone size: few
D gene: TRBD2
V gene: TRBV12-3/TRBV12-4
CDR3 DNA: TGTGCCAGCAGTTTTCGGGGCGCCGGGAGGGCCGCAGATACGCAGTATTTT
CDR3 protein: CASSFRGAGRAADTQYF

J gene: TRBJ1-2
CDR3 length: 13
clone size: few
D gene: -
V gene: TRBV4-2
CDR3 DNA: TGTGCCAGCAGCATGTCGGCTAACTATGGCTACACCTTC
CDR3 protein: CASSMSANYGYTF

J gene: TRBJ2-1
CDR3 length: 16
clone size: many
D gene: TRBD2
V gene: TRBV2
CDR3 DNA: TGTGCCAGCAGCGAACTAGCGGGGGGAGCCTACAATGAGCAGTTCTTC
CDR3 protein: CASSELAGGAYNEQFF

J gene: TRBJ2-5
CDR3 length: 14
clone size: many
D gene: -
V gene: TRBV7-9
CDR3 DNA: TGTGCCAGCAGCCCCCACGAGCAGGAGGAGACCCAGTACTTC
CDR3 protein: CASSPHEQEETQYF

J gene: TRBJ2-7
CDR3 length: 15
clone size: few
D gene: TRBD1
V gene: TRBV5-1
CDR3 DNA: TGCGCCAGCAGGCGATCGGGACAGGGGTACCGGGAGCAGTACTTC
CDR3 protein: CASRRSGQGYREQYF

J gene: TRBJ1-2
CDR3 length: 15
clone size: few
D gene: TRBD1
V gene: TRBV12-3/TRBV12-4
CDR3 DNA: TGTGCCAGCAGTGAATGGACAGGGGCCGGGTATGGCTACACCTTC
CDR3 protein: CASSEWTGAGYGYTF

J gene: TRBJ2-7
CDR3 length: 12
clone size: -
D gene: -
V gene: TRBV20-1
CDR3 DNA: TGCAGTGCTAGACGAAGTCTAGGAGAGCAGTACTTC
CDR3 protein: CSARRSLGEQYF

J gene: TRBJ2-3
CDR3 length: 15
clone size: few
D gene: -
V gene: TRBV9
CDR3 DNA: TGTGCCAGCAGCGGAGAGAGGGACAGCACAGATACGCAGTATTTT
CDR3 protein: CASSGERDSTDTQYF

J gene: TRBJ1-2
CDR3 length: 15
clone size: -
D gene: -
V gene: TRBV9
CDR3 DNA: TGTGCCAGCAGCGTAGAGGACAGTCCCTTAAATGGCTACACCTTC
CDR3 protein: CASSVEDSPLNGYTF

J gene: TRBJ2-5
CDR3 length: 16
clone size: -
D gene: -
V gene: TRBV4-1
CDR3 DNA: TGCGCCAGCAGCCAAGAAGGTCGGGGAGCGGGAGAGACCCAGTACTTC
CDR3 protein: CASSQEGRGAGETQYF

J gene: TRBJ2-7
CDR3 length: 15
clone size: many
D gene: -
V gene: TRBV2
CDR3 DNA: TGTGCCAGCATCCCCCCCTCGGGACACCGCTACGAGCAGTACTTC
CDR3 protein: CASIPPSGHRYEQYF

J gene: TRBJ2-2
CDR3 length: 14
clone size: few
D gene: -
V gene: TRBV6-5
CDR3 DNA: TGTGCCAGCAGTTACTCGATACCAGTCGGGGAGCTGTTTTTT
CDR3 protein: CASSYSIPVGELFF

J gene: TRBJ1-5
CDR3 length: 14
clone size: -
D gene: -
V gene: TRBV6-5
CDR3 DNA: TGTGCCAGCAGTTACTCGGGACTGGAACAGCCCCAGCATTTT
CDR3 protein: CASSYSGLEQPQHF

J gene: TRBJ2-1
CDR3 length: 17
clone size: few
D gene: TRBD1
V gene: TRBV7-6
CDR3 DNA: TGTGCCAGCAGCTTAGTTGCAGGACAGGGGGCATACAATGAGCAGTTCTTC
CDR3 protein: CASSLVAGQGAYNEQFF